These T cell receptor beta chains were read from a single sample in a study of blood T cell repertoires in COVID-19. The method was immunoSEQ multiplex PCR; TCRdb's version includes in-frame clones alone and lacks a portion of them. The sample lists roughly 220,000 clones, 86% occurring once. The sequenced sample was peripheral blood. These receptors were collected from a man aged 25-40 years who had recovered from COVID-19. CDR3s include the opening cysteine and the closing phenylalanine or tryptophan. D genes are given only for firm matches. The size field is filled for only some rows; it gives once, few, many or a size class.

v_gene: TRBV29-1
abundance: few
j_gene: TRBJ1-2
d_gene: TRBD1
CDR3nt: TGCAGCGCCAGGACAGGGTTGGGGAGATATGGCTACACCTTC
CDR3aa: CSARTGLGRYGYTF

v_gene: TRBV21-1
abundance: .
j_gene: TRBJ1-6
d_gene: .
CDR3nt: TGTGCCAGCAGCCCACAGGGCACCTCTAATTCACCCCTCCACTTT
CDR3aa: CASSPQGTSNSPLHF

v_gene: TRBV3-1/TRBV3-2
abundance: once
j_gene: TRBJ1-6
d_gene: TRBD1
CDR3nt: TGTGCCAGCAGCGAAGGACAGGGCCCCCACTTT
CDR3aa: CASSEGQGPHF

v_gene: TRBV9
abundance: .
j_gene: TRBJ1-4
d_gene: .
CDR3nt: TGTGCCAGCAGCGTAGCGACGGGGGGTCCAAATGAAAAACTGTTTTTT
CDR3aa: CASSVATGGPNEKLFF

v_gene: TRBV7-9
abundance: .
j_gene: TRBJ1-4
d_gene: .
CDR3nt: TGTGCCAGCAGCTTAGACCTGAGGGGGGAAAAACTGTTTTTT
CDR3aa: CASSLDLRGEKLFF

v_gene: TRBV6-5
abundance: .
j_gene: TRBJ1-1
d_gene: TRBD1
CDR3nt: TGTGCCAGCAGTCCCGTAAGGGGGCTGGTGGCTTTCTTT
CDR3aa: CASSPVRGLVAFF

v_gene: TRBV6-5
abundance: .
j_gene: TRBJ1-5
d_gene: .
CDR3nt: TGTGCCAGCAGTTCGACACCCGCGGGACGCAATCAGCCCCAGCATTTT
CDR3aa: CASSSTPAGRNQPQHF

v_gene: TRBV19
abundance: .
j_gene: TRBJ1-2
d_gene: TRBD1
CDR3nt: TGTGCCAGTAGTAGGGACAGGCCCGGAGCTAACTATGGCTACACCTTC
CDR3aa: CASSRDRPGANYGYTF

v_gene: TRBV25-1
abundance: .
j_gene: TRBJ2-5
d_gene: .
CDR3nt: TGTGCCAGCAGTGGACGTGGGGCGGAGACCCAGTACTTC
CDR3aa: CASSGRGAETQYF

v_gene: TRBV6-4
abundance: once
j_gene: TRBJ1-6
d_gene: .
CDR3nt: TGTGCCAGCAGTGCCTCTCCGGGGAATTCACCCCTCCACTTT
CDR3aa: CASSASPGNSPLHF

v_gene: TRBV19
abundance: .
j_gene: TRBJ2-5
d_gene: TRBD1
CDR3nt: TGTGCCAGTAGGATGACAGGGGAGGCAGAGACCCAGTACTTC
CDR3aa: CASRMTGEAETQYF

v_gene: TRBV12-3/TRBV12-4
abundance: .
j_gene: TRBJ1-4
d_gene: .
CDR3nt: TGTGCCAGCAGGCCTAACTTGGGAGGACTGTTTTTT
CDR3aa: CASRPNLGGLFF

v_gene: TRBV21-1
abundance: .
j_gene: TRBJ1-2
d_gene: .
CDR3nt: TGTGCCAGCAGCAAAGTGGGAGGGGCAGGTGGCTACACCTTC
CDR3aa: CASSKVGGAGGYTF

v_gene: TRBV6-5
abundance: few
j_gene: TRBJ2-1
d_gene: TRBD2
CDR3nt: TGTGCCAGCACTCGGGGTAGCGGGGCGCTTAGTGAGCAGTTCTTC
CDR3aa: CASTRGSGALSEQFF

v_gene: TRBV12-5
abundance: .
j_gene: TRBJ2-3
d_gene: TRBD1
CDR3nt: TGTGCTAGTGGTTTGGTTTGGGACAGGGGAACAGATACGCAGTATTTT
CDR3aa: CASGLVWDRGTDTQYF

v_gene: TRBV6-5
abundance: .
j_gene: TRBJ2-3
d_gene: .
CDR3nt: TGTGCCACCCAACCCGCGGGACGAAGCGGTACGCAGTATTTT
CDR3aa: CATQPAGRSGTQYF

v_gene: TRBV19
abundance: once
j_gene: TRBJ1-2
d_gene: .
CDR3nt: TGTGCCAGTACCCCCTTTTCTAACTATGGCTACACCTTC
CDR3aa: CASTPFSNYGYTF

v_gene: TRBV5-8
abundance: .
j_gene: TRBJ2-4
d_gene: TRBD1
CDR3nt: TGTGCCAGCAGCTTACAGGGGAACATTCAGTACTTC
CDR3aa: CASSLQGNIQYF

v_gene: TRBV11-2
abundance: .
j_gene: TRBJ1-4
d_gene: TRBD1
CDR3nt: TGTGCCAGCAGCTTAGGGACAGGGACTGAAAAACTGTTTTTT
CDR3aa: CASSLGTGTEKLFF

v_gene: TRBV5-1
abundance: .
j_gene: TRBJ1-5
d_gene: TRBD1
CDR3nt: TGCGCCAGCAGCTTGGATGGGACAGACAATCAGCCCCAGCATTTT
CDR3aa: CASSLDGTDNQPQHF

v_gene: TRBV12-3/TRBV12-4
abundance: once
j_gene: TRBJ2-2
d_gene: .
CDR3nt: TGTGCCAGCGCCTACGGGGAGCTGTTTTTT
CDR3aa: CASAYGELFF

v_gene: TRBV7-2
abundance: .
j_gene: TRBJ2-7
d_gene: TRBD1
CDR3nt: TGTGCCAGCAGCTATGGCCGGGACAGGGGGCGGTACTCGATCCACGAGCAGTACTTC
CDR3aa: CASSYGRDRGRYSIHEQYF

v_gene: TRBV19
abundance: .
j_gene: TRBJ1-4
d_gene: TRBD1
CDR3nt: TGTGCCAGTAGTCTATGGACAGGGCGAGAGGAAAAACTGTTTTTT
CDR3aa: CASSLWTGREEKLFF

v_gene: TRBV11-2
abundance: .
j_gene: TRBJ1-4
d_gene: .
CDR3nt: TGTGCCTGCACCTTTCTCGGGGGGAACGGGGTTAGCGAAAAACTGTTTTTT
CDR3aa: CACTFLGGNGVSEKLFF

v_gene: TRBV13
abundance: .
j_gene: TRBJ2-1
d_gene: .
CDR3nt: TGTGCCAGCCACGCCAGGGGCTACAATGAGCAGTTCTTC
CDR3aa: CASHARGYNEQFF

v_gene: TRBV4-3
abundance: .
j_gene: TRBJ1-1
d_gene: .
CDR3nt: TGCGCCAGCAGCCAAGATATGGGGGACATCGGTAGAGTCGGAGCTTTCTTT
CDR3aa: CASSQDMGDIGRVGAFF

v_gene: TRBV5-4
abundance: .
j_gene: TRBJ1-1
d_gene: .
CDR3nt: TGTGCCAGCAGGCGGCGAAGGGGAGGTAACACTGAAGCTTTCTTT
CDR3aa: CASRRRRGGNTEAFF